Shown below are 12 T cell receptor beta chains from a single sample sequenced in a study of blood T cell repertoires in COVID-19. Using immunoSEQ multiplex PCR, the repertoire was profiled, and TCRdb retains in-frame clones only, with some absent. The data hold roughly 220,000 clones, with around four fifths observed a single time. The sequenced material came from PBMCs or T cells enriched from blood (not recorded which). These receptors came from a man between 35 and 55 years old who had recovered from COVID-19.

The chain employs TRBV3-1 (or the pseudogene TRBV3-2) and TRBJ1-1, with 8 bases that match TRBD1. V shed 4 bases and J 4 bases; nucleotides not matched to a gene: 2. The germline gives CDR1 LGHDT, CDR2 YNNKEL (reference sequence). The CDR3 extends over 13 amino acids. CDR3 DNA sequence: TGTGCCAGCAGCCTCAGGGGGCTCACTGAAGCTTTCTTT. Translated: CASSLRGLTEAFF.

The chain couples TRBV5-1 to TRBJ2-7, with TRBD1 matching over 10 bases. Germline CDR1 reads SGHRS; CDR2 reads YFSETQ. Trimming took 1 base from V and 0 from J; bases not matched to a gene: 4. The CDR3 length is 16 residues. Here the CDR3 DNA reads TGCGCCAGCAGCTTGAAAGGACAGGGGGACTCCTACGAGCAGTACTTC. Its translation is CASSLKGQGDSYEQYF. Full variable domain (rest looked up from reference TRBV5-1 and TRBJ2-7): KAGVTQTPRYLIKTRGQQVTLSCSPISGHRSVSWYQQTPGQGLQFLFEYFSETQRNKGNFPGRFSGRQFSNSRSEMNVSTLELGDSALYLCASSLKGQGDSYEQYFGPGTRLTVT.

The chain employs TRBV20-1 and TRBJ2-1; D gene ambiguous. V was shortened by 5 bases and J by 9 bases, with 11 bases between the two germline ends. Germline V CDR1 and CDR2: DFQATT, SNEGSKA (reference sequence). The CDR3 is 11 residues long. The chain's CDR3 is CSARVVTEQFF. In DNA, the CDR3 is TGCAGTGCTCGCGTGGTAACTGAGCAGTTCTTC.

V and J are TRBV19 and TRBJ2-3; 7 bases map to TRBD1. The germline gives CDR1 LNHDA, CDR2 SQIVND (reference sequence). The CDR3 covers 15 residues. With V trimmed by 3 bases and J by 1 base, 4 bases remained unmatched. The CDR3 nucleotides are TGTGCCAGTAGTATCGAACAGGGGCGCACAGATACGCAGTATTTT. Translation: CASSIEQGRTDTQYF.

V usage is TRBV19 and J usage is TRBJ1-2; 7 bases fit TRBD1. From germline, CDR1 is LNHDA and CDR2 SQIVND (reference sequence). With 5 bases clipped from V and 5 bases from J, the junction kept 2 bases outside the gene matches. This CDR3 contains 12 residues. In DNA form, the CDR3 reads TGTGCCAGTAGTCAGACAGGGTATGGCTACACCTTC. This gives the protein CASSQTGYGYTF.

This clone appeared a single time. The V gene is TRBV7-2, the J gene TRBJ2-7, with unresolved D. The CDR3 length is 15 residues. V lost 0 bases and J 2 bases, leaving 11 bases between the germline ends. Germline values: CDR1 SGHTA, CDR2 FQGNSA. This CDR3 is CASSLASDSAYEQYF. In DNA, the CDR3 is TGTGCCAGCAGCTTAGCGTCCGACTCCGCCTACGAGCAGTACTTC.

The sample holds a few counts of this clone. The CDR3 spells CASSAQTAITAGANVLTF. The DNA for the CDR3 is TGTGCCAGCAGCGCGCAGACAGCCATAACTGCTGGGGCCAACGTCCTGACTTTC. The chain joins TRBV9 to TRBJ2-6, with D possibly matching TRBD1 (5 bases). This CDR3 is 18 amino acids long. Between the trimmed V and J ends, which lost 3 bases and 2 bases, there was a span of 18 bases. The germline CDR1 and CDR2 sequences are SGDLS and YYNGEE.

V and J are TRBV9 and TRBJ1-1, with D possibly TRBD1 on 6 matching bases. CDR3 length: 14 amino acids. Per the germline V gene, CDR1 is SGDLS and CDR2 is YYNGEE. V was cut by 0 bases and J by 5 bases, with 11 bases left in between. DNA for the CDR3: TGTGCCAGCAGCGTAGGCGGGGGGCGAACTGAAGCTTTCTTT. It yields the protein CASSVGGGRTEAFF.

This chain uses TRBV28 with TRBJ1-1; no clear D. CDR1 and CDR2 from the germline V gene are MDHEN and SYDVKM. Trimming pared 2 bases from V and 6 bases from J, leaving 7 bases between. CDR3 length equals 12 residues. The CDR3 DNA is TGTGCCAGCAGTTTAGGGCAGCCTGAAGCTTTCTTT. It encodes CASSLGQPEAFF.

The chain couples TRBV7-8 to TRBJ1-2, with D unresolved. This CDR3 has 12 amino acids. Germline V gives CDR1 SGHVS, CDR2 FQNEAQ. V lost 1 base and J 14 bases, leaving 14 bases between the germline ends. Written as DNA, the CDR3 is TGTGCCAGCAGCTTAGATTACCGCGGAGGAACCTTC. Translation: CASSLDYRGGTF.

The chain joins TRBV3-1 (or the pseudogene TRBV3-2) to TRBJ2-5; TRBD2 might be the D (6 bases). The CDR3 spans 14 residues. Germline V gene data show CDR1 as LGHDT and CDR2 as YNNKEL (reference sequence). The germline V and J ends were trimmed by 0 bases and 4 bases, with 9 bases remaining between them. The CDR3 DNA reads as TGTGCCAGCAGCCAAGAATGGGAGGCAGAGACCCAGTACTTC. As protein: CASSQEWEAETQYF.

V is TRBV7-3 and J is TRBJ2-2; weak D call: TRBD2 (6 bases). The germline V gene has CDR1 SGHTA and CDR2 FQGTGA. The length of the CDR3 is 14 residues. Trimming removed 4 bases at V and 7 bases at J, with 13 bases between. The CDR3 DNA reads as TGTGCCAGCAGCTCCTCAGGACTAATCGGGGAGCTGTTTTTT. Translated, it gives CASSSSGLIGELFF.